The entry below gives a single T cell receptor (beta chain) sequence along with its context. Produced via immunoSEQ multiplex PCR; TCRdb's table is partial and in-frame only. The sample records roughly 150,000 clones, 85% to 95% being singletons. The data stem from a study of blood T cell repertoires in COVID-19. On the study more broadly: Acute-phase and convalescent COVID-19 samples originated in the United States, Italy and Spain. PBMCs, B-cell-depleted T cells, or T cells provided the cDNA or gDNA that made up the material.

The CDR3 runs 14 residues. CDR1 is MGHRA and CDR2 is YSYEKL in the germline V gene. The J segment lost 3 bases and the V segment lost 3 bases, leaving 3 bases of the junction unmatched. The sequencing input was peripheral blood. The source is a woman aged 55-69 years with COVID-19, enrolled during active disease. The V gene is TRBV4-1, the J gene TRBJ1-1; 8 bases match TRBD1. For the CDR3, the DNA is TGCGCCAGCAGCCAGGGACAGGTCTACACTGAAGCTTTCTTT. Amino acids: CASSQGQVYTEAFF.